This is a list of T cell receptor beta chains from one sample in a study of cytomegalovirus exposure and HLA in healthy donors. Assay: immunoSEQ multiplex PCR; the TCRdb copy retains only in-frame clones and omits some. The sample records some 190,000 clones, 75% to 85% being singletons. The sequencing input was PBMCs. Receptor source: a man aged 18 to 30 in good health and CMV-seronegative. The CDR3 runs from the conserved cysteine through the conserved F or W. The D gene is left open where the match is weak. Not all rows give a size; the values are once, few, many and, for expanded clones, a class.

length	V	D	size	J	DNA	CDR3
15	TRBV7-9	TRBD2	-	TRBJ2-3	TGTGCCAGCAGCCTACTAGCGGGGGCTATAGATACGCAGTATTTT	CASSLLAGAIDTQYF
14	TRBV7-2	-	-	TRBJ2-3	TGTGCCAGCACCCCCGTGATAGCCACAGATACGCAGTATTTT	CASTPVIATDTQYF
13	TRBV10-3	-	-	TRBJ1-1	TGTGCCATCAGCCTACGACAGCTCACTGAAGCTTTCTTT	CAISLRQLTEAFF
13	TRBV19	-	-	TRBJ2-1	TGTGCCAGTAGTATTCAACTAGACAATGAGCAGTTCTTC	CASSIQLDNEQFF
15	TRBV7-2	TRBD1	-	TRBJ2-1	TGTGCCAGCAGCTTGACAGGGGGAGAAGACAATGAGCAGTTCTTC	CASSLTGGEDNEQFF
14	TRBV27	-	-	TRBJ1-4	TGTGCCAGCAGTTTATCCAGGGTTAATGAAAAACTGTTTTTT	CASSLSRVNEKLFF
14	TRBV18	-	-	TRBJ1-2	TGTGCCAGCTCACCACCCCTACTGAACTATGGCTACACCTTC	CASSPPLLNYGYTF
13	TRBV7-9	-	-	TRBJ1-1	TGTGCCAGCAGCCCTCGAAGCGGCACTGAAGCTTTCTTT	CASSPRSGTEAFF
15	TRBV7-6	TRBD1	-	TRBJ1-1	TGTGCCAGCAGTCTCCAGGGGGCGCGAGACACTGAAGCTTTCTTT	CASSLQGARDTEAFF
16	TRBV5-4	TRBD2	-	TRBJ2-5	TGTGCCAGCAGCTTGGCCGAGCGGGGGGCCGTCAAGACCCAGTACTTC	CASSLAERGAVKTQYF
13	TRBV6-6	-	-	TRBJ2-1	TGTGCCAGCACCGACCCCGGTCGGGATGAGCAGTTCTTC	CASTDPGRDEQFF
13	TRBV10-1	-	-	TRBJ1-3	TGCGCCAGCAGTGAGCACCAGGGTTCCGCCATATATTTT	CASSEHQGSAIYF
17	TRBV5-6	TRBD1	-	TRBJ1-3	TGTGCCAGCAGCCCGGGACAGATCAGGGCTTCTGGAAACACCATATATTTT	CASSPGQIRASGNTIYF
16	TRBV5-7	TRBD1	-	TRBJ2-2	TGTGCCAGCAGGCCTGACGGGACAGGGCACACCGGGGAGCTGTTTTTT	CASRPDGTGHTGELFF
12	TRBV29-1	TRBD1	-	TRBJ2-7	TGCAGCGTTGACGACAGGGGTTACGAGCAGTACTTC	CSVDDRGYEQYF
14	TRBV6-1	TRBD1	-	TRBJ1-2	TGTGCCAGCAGCCCCAGGGGGTTGAGCTATGGCTACACCTTC	CASSPRGLSYGYTF
14	TRBV4-1	-	few	TRBJ2-2	TGCGCCAGCAGCCAGGGACACATCACCGGGGAGCTGTTTTTT	CASSQGHITGELFF
12	TRBV30	TRBD1	-	TRBJ1-2	TGTGCCTGGAGTACAGGGGGGTATGGCTACACCTTC	CAWSTGGYGYTF
15	TRBV4-1	-	-	TRBJ1-2	TGCGCCAGCAGCCAAGGGAGCTCCTCTAACTATGGCTACACCTTC	CASSQGSSSNYGYTF
15	TRBV18	-	-	TRBJ1-4	TGTGCCAGCTCACCAGGAAGCGGGGGGAATGAAAAACTGTTTTTT	CASSPGSGGNEKLFF
13	TRBV11-2	-	-	TRBJ2-7	TGTGCCAGCAGCCCCGGTATCTCCTACGAGCAGTACTTC	CASSPGISYEQYF
14	TRBV5-1	TRBD1	-	TRBJ2-7	TGCGCCAGCAGCTTCGGGCAGGGGGCGGGCGAGCAGTACTTC	CASSFGQGAGEQYF
16	TRBV30	-	few	TRBJ2-7	TGTGCCTGGAGTGCCCTTGGAGACTCAAGACCCTACGAGCAGTACTTC	CAWSALGDSRPYEQYF
16	TRBV7-9	-	few	TRBJ2-7	TGTGCCAGCAGCTTACCGGGACGGGGGTCCTCCTACGAGCAGTACTTC	CASSLPGRGSSYEQYF
16	TRBV7-3	TRBD2	-	TRBJ2-1	TGTGCCAGCAGCTTATCAGCTAGCGGGGCTTACAATGAGCAGTTCTTC	CASSLSASGAYNEQFF
16	TRBV7-9	-	-	TRBJ1-3	TGTGCCAGCAGCTCCCCAACCCCAGGATTTGGAAACACCATATATTTT	CASSSPTPGFGNTIYF
15	TRBV5-4	-	-	TRBJ2-7	TGTGCCAGCAGCCCGGACAGTTTCGGTCCGGGCGAGCAGTACTTC	CASSPDSFGPGEQYF
15	TRBV18	-	-	TRBJ1-1	TGTGCCAGCTCACCACCGATGGGGCAGGGCACTGAAGCTTTCTTT	CASSPPMGQGTEAFF
14	TRBV7-9	TRBD1	-	TRBJ1-2	TGTTCCAGCAGCCAGACAGACAGGGGATTTGGCTACACCTTC	CSSSQTDRGFGYTF
13	TRBV28	-	once	TRBJ2-7	TGTGCCAGCAGTACCTACAGGGGAGGCGAGCAGTACTTC	CASSTYRGGEQYF
15	TRBV5-6	TRBD1	-	TRBJ1-6	TGTGCCAGCAGCTCACAGGACAGGCGCAATTCACCCCTCCACTTT	CASSSQDRRNSPLHF
17	TRBV7-9	TRBD1	-	TRBJ2-1	TGTGCCAGCAGCACACCCTCCCGGGACAGGGGTAAAGGTGAGCAGTTCTTC	CASSTPSRDRGKGEQFF
15	TRBV5-1	TRBD2	-	TRBJ2-3	TGCGCCAGCAGCAGACTAGCGGGTAGCACAGATACGCAGTATTTT	CASSRLAGSTDTQYF
16	TRBV7-8	-	-	TRBJ2-3	TGTGCCAGCAGCTCCGGGAACGCATACCCAAGAGATACGCAGTATTTT	CASSSGNAYPRDTQYF
16	TRBV6-5	TRBD2	once	TRBJ2-2	TGTGCCAGCAGTTACTCCGGACTAGTACTGGGCGGGGAGCTGTTTTTT	CASSYSGLVLGGELFF
13	TRBV7-9	-	-	TRBJ1-2	TGTGCCAGCAGCTTAGGGGGGCTGCATGGCTACACCTTC	CASSLGGLHGYTF
15	TRBV28	-	-	TRBJ1-2	TGTGCCAGCAGTTTAAGCACAGCCGTTAACTATGGCTACACCTTC	CASSLSTAVNYGYTF
15	TRBV9	TRBD2	-	TRBJ2-3	TGTGCCAGCAGCCCTGGGGGGGGTTTAGGCGATACGCAGTATTTT	CASSPGGGLGDTQYF
14	TRBV11-2	-	-	TRBJ2-7	TGTGCCAGCAGCTTGCCGGGACAATTATACGAGCAGTACTTC	CASSLPGQLYEQYF
14	TRBV7-9	-	few	TRBJ1-4	TGTGCCAGCAGCTTAGGACAGAACTTCGAAAAACTGTTTTTT	CASSLGQNFEKLFF
14	TRBV12-5	TRBD1	-	TRBJ2-3	TGTGCTAGTGCCCTGACAGGGGCCACAGATACGCAGTATTTT	CASALTGATDTQYF
15	TRBV5-1	TRBD1	few	TRBJ1-6	TGCGCCAGCAGTACGGGACAGGGGTATAATTCACCCCTCCACTTT	CASSTGQGYNSPLHF
15	TRBV28	TRBD1	-	TRBJ1-6	TGTGCCAGCAGCCCAGGGGGCCCCTATAATTCACCCCTCCACTTT	CASSPGGPYNSPLHF
17	TRBV4-1	-	-	TRBJ2-2	TGCGCCAGCAGCCAAGTAATGGGGGCGAGGTGGGACGGGGAGCTGTTTTTT	CASSQVMGARWDGELFF
15	TRBV30	-	-	TRBJ2-3	TGTGCCTGGAGTGTAGGGACAACTTACACAGATACGCAGTATTTT	CAWSVGTTYTDTQYF
14	TRBV11-1	TRBD1	-	TRBJ2-3	TGTGCCAGCAGATACCGGACAGGCGGGGATACGCAGTATTTT	CASRYRTGGDTQYF
14	TRBV7-9	-	few	TRBJ2-7	TGTGCCAGCAGCTCCCCCCAGGGACTGCACGAGCAGTACTTC	CASSSPQGLHEQYF
15	TRBV25-1	TRBD1	-	TRBJ1-5	TGTGCCAGCAGTGAATCGGGACAGAGTTATCAGCCCCAGCATTTT	CASSESGQSYQPQHF
13	TRBV6-5	-	-	TRBJ2-2	TGTGCCAGCAGTTTGGAGGTTACCGGGGAGCTGTTTTTT	CASSLEVTGELFF